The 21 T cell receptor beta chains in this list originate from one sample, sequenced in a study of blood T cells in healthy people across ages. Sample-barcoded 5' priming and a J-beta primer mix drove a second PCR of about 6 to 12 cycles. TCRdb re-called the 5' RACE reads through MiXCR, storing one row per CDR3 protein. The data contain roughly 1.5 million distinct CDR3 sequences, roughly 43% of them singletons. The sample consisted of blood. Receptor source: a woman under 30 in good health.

The CDR3 DNA reads as TGTGCCAGCAGCGATGGGACCGCGAGCTCTGGGGCCAACGTCCTGACTTTC. This sequence encodes CASSDGTASSGANVLTF. The chain carries TRBV7-6 and TRBJ2-6; D is possibly TRBD1 or TRBD2 (5 bases each). Germline assignment: CDR1 SGHVS and CDR2 FNYEAQ. V shed 5 bases and J shed 0 bases, with 14 bases lying between them. The CDR3 runs to 17 residues.

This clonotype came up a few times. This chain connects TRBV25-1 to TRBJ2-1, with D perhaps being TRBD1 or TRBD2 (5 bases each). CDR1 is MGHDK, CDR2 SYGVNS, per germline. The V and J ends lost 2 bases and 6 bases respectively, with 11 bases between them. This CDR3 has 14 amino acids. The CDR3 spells CASSESLGTNEQFF. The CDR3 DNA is TGTGCCAGCAGTGAAAGTTTAGGGACCAATGAGCAGTTCTTC.

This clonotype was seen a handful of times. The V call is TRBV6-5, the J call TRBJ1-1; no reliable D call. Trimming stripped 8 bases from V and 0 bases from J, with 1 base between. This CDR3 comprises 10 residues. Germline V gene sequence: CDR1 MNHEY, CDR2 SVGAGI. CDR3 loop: CASVNTEAFF. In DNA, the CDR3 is TGTGCCAGCGTGAACACTGAAGCTTTCTTT.

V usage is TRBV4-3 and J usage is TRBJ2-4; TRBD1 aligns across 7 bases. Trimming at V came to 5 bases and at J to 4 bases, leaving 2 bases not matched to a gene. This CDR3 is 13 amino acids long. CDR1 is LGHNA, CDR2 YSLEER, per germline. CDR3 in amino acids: CASSGDSKNIQYF. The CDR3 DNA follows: TGCGCCAGCAGCGGGGACAGTAAAAACATTCAGTACTTC.

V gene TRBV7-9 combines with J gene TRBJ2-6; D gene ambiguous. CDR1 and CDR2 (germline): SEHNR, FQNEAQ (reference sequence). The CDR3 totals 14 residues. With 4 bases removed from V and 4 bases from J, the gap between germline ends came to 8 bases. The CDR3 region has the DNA TGTGCCAGCAGCTCTATGGCCGGGGCCAACGTCCTGACTTTC. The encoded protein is CASSSMAGANVLTF.

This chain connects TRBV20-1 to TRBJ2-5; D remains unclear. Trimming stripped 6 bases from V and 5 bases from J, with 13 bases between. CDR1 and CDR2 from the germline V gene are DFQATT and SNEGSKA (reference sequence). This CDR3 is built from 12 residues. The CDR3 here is CSALTWGETQYF. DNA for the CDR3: TGCAGTGCCCTAACGTGGGGTGAGACCCAGTACTTC.

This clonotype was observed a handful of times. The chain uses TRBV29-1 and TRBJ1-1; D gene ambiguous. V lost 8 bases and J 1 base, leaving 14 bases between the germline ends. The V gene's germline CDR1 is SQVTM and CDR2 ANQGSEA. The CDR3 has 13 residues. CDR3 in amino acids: CSPERTGNTEAFF. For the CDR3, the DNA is TGCAGCCCAGAAAGGACCGGGAACACTGAAGCTTTCTTT.

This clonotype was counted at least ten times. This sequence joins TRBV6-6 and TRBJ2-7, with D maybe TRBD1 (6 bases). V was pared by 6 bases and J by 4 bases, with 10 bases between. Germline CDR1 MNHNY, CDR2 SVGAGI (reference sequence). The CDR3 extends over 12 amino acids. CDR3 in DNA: TGTGCCAGCAGCCCAGGGGATTACGAGCAGTACTTC. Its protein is CASSPGDYEQYF.

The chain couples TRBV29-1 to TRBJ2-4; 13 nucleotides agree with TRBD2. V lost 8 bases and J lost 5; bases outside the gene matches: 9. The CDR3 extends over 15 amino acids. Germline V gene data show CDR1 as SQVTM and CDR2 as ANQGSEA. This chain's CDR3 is CSSDGLAGVQNIQYF. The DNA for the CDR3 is TGCAGCTCCGACGGACTAGCGGGAGTCCAAAACATTCAGTACTTC.

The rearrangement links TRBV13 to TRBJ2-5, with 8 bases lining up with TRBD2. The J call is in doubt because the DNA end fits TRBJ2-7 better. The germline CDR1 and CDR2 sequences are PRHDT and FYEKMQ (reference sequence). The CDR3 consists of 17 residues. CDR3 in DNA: TGTGCCAGCAGCTTAGCGGGGAGCGGGAGCCCGCCCTACGAGCAGTACTTC. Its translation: CASSLAGSGSPPYEQYF.

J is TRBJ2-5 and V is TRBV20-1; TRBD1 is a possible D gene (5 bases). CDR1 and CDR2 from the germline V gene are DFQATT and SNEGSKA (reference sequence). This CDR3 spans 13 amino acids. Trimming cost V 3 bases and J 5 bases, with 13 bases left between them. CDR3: CSASPRDRETQYF. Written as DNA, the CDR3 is TGCAGTGCTAGCCCCAGGGATAGGGAGACCCAGTACTTC.

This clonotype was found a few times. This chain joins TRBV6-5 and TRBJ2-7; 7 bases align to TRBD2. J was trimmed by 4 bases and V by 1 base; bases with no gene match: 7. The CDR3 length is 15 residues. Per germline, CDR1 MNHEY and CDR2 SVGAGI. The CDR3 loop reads CASSYLGGTDYEQYF. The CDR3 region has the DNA TGTGCCAGCAGTTACTTGGGGGGGACGGATTACGAGCAGTACTTC.

The CDR3 is CASRTGLGINTEAFF. For the CDR3, the DNA is TGTGCCAGCAGAACAGGGTTGGGGATCAACACTGAAGCTTTCTTT. The chain links TRBV7-8 to TRBJ1-1; perhaps TRBD1 as D (6 bases). This CDR3 region has 15 residues. Germline assignment: CDR1 SGHVS and CDR2 FQNEAQ. V was shortened by 6 bases and J by 2 bases, with 16 bases between the two germline ends. The full variable domain, rest sourced from reference TRBV7-8 and TRBJ1-1, is GAGVSQSPRYKVAKRGQDVALRCDPISGHVSLFWYQQALGQGPEFLTYFQNEAQLDKSGLPSDRFFAERPEGSVSTLKIQRTQQEDSAVYLCASRTGLGINTEAFFGQGTRLTVV.

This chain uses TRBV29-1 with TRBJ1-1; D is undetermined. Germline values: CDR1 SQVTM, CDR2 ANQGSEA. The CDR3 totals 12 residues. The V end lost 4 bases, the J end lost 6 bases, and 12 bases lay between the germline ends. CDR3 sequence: CSVGRGIAEAFF. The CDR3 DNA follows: TGCAGCGTTGGCCGGGGTATAGCTGAAGCTTTCTTT.

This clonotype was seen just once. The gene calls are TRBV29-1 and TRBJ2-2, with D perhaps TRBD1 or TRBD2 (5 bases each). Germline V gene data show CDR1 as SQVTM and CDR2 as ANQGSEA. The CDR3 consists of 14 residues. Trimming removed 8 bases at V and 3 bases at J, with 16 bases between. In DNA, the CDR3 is TGCAGCTACCGGACGGGACCCGACACCGGGGAGCTGTTTTTT. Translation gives CSYRTGPDTGELFF.

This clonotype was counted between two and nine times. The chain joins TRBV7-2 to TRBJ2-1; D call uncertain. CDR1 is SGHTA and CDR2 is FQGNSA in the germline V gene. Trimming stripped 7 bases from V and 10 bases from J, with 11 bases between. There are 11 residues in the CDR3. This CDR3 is CASTRATEQFF. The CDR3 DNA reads TGTGCCAGCACCCGAGCGACCGAGCAGTTCTTC.

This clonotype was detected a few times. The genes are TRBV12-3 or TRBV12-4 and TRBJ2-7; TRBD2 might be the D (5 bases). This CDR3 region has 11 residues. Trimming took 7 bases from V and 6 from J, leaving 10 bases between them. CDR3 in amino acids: CASKLLGEQYF. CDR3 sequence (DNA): TGTGCCAGCAAGCTACTAGGCGAGCAGTACTTC.

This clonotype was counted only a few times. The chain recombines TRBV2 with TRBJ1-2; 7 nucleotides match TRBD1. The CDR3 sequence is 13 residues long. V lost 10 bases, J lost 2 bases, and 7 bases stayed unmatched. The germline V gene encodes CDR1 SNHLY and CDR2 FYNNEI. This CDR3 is CAIMLQGNYGYTF. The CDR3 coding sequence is TGTGCCATCATGCTACAGGGGAACTATGGCTACACCTTC.

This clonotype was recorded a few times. Here the CDR3 reads CSVLQGQETQYF. The CDR3 DNA is TGCAGCGTTCTTCAGGGTCAAGAGACCCAGTACTTC. The rearrangement uses TRBV29-1 and TRBJ2-5; a possible D gene is TRBD1 (5 bases). From germline, CDR1 is SQVTM and CDR2 ANQGSEA. This CDR3 spans 12 amino acids. V lost 5 bases and J 2 bases, leaving 9 bases between the germline ends.

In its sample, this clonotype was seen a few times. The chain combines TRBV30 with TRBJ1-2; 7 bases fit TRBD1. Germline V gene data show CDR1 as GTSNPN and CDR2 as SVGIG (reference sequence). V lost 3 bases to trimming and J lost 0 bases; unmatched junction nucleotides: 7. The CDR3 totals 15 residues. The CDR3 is CAWRGQKVSNYGYTF. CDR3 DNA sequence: TGTGCCTGGAGGGGACAGAAGGTCTCTAACTATGGCTACACCTTC.

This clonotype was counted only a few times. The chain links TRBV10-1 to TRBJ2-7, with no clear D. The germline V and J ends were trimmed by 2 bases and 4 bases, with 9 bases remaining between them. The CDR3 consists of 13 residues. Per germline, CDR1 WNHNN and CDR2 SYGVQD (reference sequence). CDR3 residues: CASSERPDYEQYF. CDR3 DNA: TGCGCCAGCAGTGAGCGACCAGATTACGAGCAGTACTTC.